These 28 T cell receptor beta chains were all obtained from the same sample, sequenced in a study of identical twins. TCRdb used MiXCR to reprocess the 5' RACE reads, holding one entry per CDR3 protein. The repertoire holds about 890,000 distinct CDR3 sequences, with roughly 12% as singletons. These data were likewise used in another study, on yellow fever vaccine responses in identical twins.

The sample comprised PBMCs. Every receptor here comes from a woman aged 18-29 years in good health.

This clonotype was seen ten or more times. The chain is built from TRBV20-1 and TRBJ1-1; 7 nucleotides match TRBD1. The germline CDR1 and CDR2 sequences are DFQATT and SNEGSKA (reference sequence). The trim removed 4 bases at V and 4 bases at J, leaving 9 bases unmatched. This CDR3 contains 14 residues. The CDR3: CSATYRGIITEAFF. CDR3 bases: TGCAGTGCTACGTACAGGGGTATTATCACTGAAGCTTTCTTT.

This clonotype came up a few times. The chain couples TRBV6-5 to TRBJ1-2; D is unresolved. The germline gives CDR1 MNHEY, CDR2 SVGAGI. Trimming pared 1 base from V and 4 bases from J, leaving 10 bases between. The CDR3 spans 14 residues. CDR3 loop: CASSYLDIGYGYTF. The CDR3 DNA reads TGTGCCAGCAGTTACTTAGACATTGGCTATGGCTACACCTTC.

The V call is TRBV24-1, the J call TRBJ1-2, with D possibly TRBD1 on 6 matching bases. Trimming pared 2 bases from V and 6 bases from J, leaving 15 bases between. The CDR3 covers 15 residues. Germline V gives CDR1 KGHDR, CDR2 SFDVKD. This CDR3 is CATSDSQGVKDGYTF. CDR3 in DNA: TGTGCCACCAGTGATTCACAGGGTGTTAAGGATGGCTACACCTTC.

This clonotype was recorded many times. The chain links TRBV5-1 to TRBJ2-2; 7 bases are a match to TRBD2. CDR1 and CDR2 (germline): SGHRS, YFSETQ. The CDR3 runs 15 residues. The J segment lost 4 bases and the V segment lost 0 bases, leaving 3 bases of the junction unmatched. CDR3 sequence (DNA): TGCGCCAGCAGCTTGGAACTAGCGCGCACCGGGGAGCTGTTTTTT. As protein: CASSLELARTGELFF.

This clonotype was seen repeatedly, ten times or more. This chain connects TRBV14 to TRBJ2-2; D is unclear. Germline lookup yields CDR1 SGHDN and CDR2 FVKESK. The V and J ends lost 2 bases and 7 bases respectively, with 11 bases between them. The CDR3 is made up of 14 amino acids. The CDR3 DNA reads as TGTGCCAGCAGCCAAAGTCCCGATTACGGGGAGCTGTTTTTT. Translated, it gives CASSQSPDYGELFF.

The gene calls are TRBV5-4 and TRBJ2-5; D gene ambiguous. The ends were cut back, 2 bases at V and 5 bases at J, with 7 bases in the middle. CDR1 and CDR2 from the germline V gene are SGHNT and YYREEE (reference sequence). This CDR3 is 12 amino acids long. CDR3 amino acids: CASSFGYETQYF. CDR3 DNA: TGTGCCAGCAGCTTTGGGTATGAGACCCAGTACTTC. The full variable domain, completed using reference TRBV5-4 and TRBJ2-5, is ETGVTQSPTHLIKTRGQQVTLRCSSQSGHNTVSWYQQALGQGPQFIFQYYREEENGRGNFPPRFSGLQFPNYSSELNVNALELDDSALYLCASSFGYETQYFGPGTRLLVL.

This clonotype was observed many times. The chain links TRBV12-3 or TRBV12-4 to TRBJ2-5, with D hard to call. Trimming left V 2 bases short and J 1 base short, with 5 bases between. There are 13 residues in the CDR3. The CDR3 sequence is CASSLSTQETQYF. For the CDR3, the DNA is TGTGCCAGCAGTTTATCCACCCAAGAGACCCAGTACTTC.

This clonotype was seen a few times. The chain has TRBV6-1 and TRBJ2-7; 8 nucleotides line up with TRBD2. This CDR3 comprises 14 residues. Germline V gives CDR1 MNHNS, CDR2 SASEGT. V was pared by 6 bases and J by 4 bases, with 8 bases of the junction left unmatched. DNA of the CDR3: TGTGCCAGCAGCCCTCAGAGCGGGAGATACGAGCAGTACTTC. This translates into CASSPQSGRYEQYF.

This clonotype has just a few counts. The rearrangement links TRBV29-1 to TRBJ2-3; D is unclear. CDR3 size: 16 residues. Deletions cut 0 bases from V and 2 bases from J, with 15 bases between. Germline CDR1 SQVTM, CDR2 ANQGSEA. CDR3 sequence reads: CSVEDRILSVTDTQYF. For the CDR3, the DNA is TGCAGCGTTGAAGATCGGATACTCTCCGTCACAGATACGCAGTATTTT.

This chain connects TRBV11-2 to TRBJ2-6; D ambiguous. Germline lookup yields CDR1 SGHAT and CDR2 FQNNGV. The CDR3 length is 18 residues. The V end lost 0 bases, the J end lost 1 base, and 13 bases lay between the germline ends. Here the CDR3 reads CASSLEEFKYSGANVLTF. For the CDR3, the DNA is TGTGCCAGCAGCTTAGAGGAGTTCAAGTATTCTGGGGCCAACGTCCTGACTTTC.

The chain is built from TRBV29-1 and TRBJ2-7, with 12 bases fitting TRBD2. CDR1 and CDR2 (germline): SQVTM, ANQGSEA. Unmatched junction bases numbered 10, after V lost 3 bases and J lost 7 bases. This CDR3 is built from 15 residues. CDR3 DNA: TGCAGCGTTGAGACTAGCGGGAGAGATTTGTTGGAGCAGTACTTC. It specifies CSVETSGRDLLEQYF.

This clonotype was counted ten times or more. The chain uses TRBV12-3 or TRBV12-4 and TRBJ1-1; D is undetermined. This CDR3 is built from 12 residues. The V gene lost 1 base and the J gene lost 5 bases, with 5 bases spanning the gap. CDR3 residues: CASSLERTEAFF. The CDR3 DNA follows: TGTGCCAGCAGTTTAGAGAGGACTGAAGCTTTCTTT.

This clonotype has a count of ten or more. The J gene is TRBJ1-5, the V gene TRBV10-2; D remains unclear. This CDR3 spans 14 amino acids. Deletions cut 3 bases from V and 0 bases from J, with 6 bases between. Germline values: CDR1 WSHSY, CDR2 SAAADI. The CDR3 region has the DNA TGCGCCAGCAGTGACGGATTTAGCAATCAGCCCCAGCATTTT. Its translation: CASSDGFSNQPQHF.

There are many counts of this clonotype. The chain has TRBV3-1 and TRBJ2-1; possible D gene TRBD2, 7 bases. Germline CDR1 reads LGHDT; CDR2 reads YNNKEL (reference sequence). V lost 1 base to trimming and J lost 6 bases, with 10 bases between them. This CDR3 spans 14 amino acids. This CDR3 reads CASSQAGGGNEQFF. CDR3 nucleotide sequence: TGTGCCAGCAGCCAAGCGGGGGGCGGCAATGAGCAGTTCTTC.

The V call is TRBV20-1, the J call TRBJ1-3; 8 bases map to TRBD1. V shed 1 base and J 3 bases; nucleotides not matched to a gene: 5. The CDR3 length is 15 residues. Germline assignment: CDR1 DFQATT and CDR2 SNEGSKA (reference sequence). CDR3 sequence reads: CSARAPGQGGNTIYF. In DNA, the CDR3 is TGCAGTGCTAGAGCCCCCGGACAGGGTGGAAACACCATATATTTT.

There are a few counts of this clonotype. The genes are TRBV5-6 and TRBJ1-4, with D uncertain. Germline CDR1 and CDR2: SGHDT and YYEEEE. This CDR3 is 15 amino acids long. The V end was cut by 0 bases, the J end by 3 bases, with 9 bases between. CDR3 nucleotide sequence: TGTGCCAGCAGCTTGGAACTTGGGTCTAATGAAAAACTGTTTTTT. Translating it yields CASSLELGSNEKLFF.

At least ten counts were recorded for this clonotype. The rearrangement links TRBV5-1 to TRBJ2-1; 11 bases fit TRBD1. The V segment lost 0 bases and the J segment 6 bases; nucleotides outside the gene matches: 5. This CDR3 region has 16 residues. Germline V gene sequence: CDR1 SGHRS, CDR2 YFSETQ. CDR3 loop: CASSLGDRGFFNEQFF. The CDR3 DNA is TGCGCCAGCAGCTTGGGGGACAGGGGGTTTTTCAATGAGCAGTTCTTC.

This clonotype was detected a few times. This chain links TRBV29-1 with TRBJ2-3; TRBD1 matches at 10 bases. Trimming at V came to 2 bases and at J to 3 bases, leaving 5 bases not matched to a gene. The germline V gene has CDR1 SQVTM and CDR2 ANQGSEA. The length of the CDR3 is 15 residues. CDR3 sequence: CSVEKDRGLTDTQYF. The CDR3 DNA reads as TGCAGCGTTGAAAAGGACAGGGGGTTGACAGATACGCAGTATTTT.

This clonotype was seen repeatedly, ten times or more. The chain joins TRBV7-9 to TRBJ2-1; TRBD2 agrees at 10 bases. Losses at the gene ends were 5 bases for V and 6 bases for J; bases not matched to a gene: 13. Germline V gene lookup returns CDR1 SEHNR and CDR2 FQNEAQ (reference sequence). There are 17 residues in the CDR3. The CDR3 coding sequence is TGTGCCAGCAGCGACCCTAAGCTAGCGGGGGTTCCCAATGAGCAGTTCTTC. It yields the protein CASSDPKLAGVPNEQFF.

This clonotype was observed a few times. This chain connects TRBV20-1 to TRBJ1-5; a possible D gene is TRBD1 (5 bases). Trimming shortened V by 0 bases and J by 11 bases, and 17 bases separated the two germline ends. The germline CDR1 and CDR2 sequences are DFQATT and SNEGSKA (reference sequence). This CDR3 spans 14 amino acids. The CDR3 DNA reads TGCAGTGCTAGAGAGGCAGGGTCCGGATCGGCCCAGCATTTT. Translation gives CSAREAGSGSAQHF.

Only a few counts were recorded for this clonotype. The J gene is TRBJ2-3, the V gene TRBV6-4; 7 bases fit TRBD2. The germline V gene has CDR1 MRHNA and CDR2 SNTAGT. V was pared by 2 bases and J by 1 base, with 3 bases of the junction left unmatched. The CDR3 has 15 amino acids. The DNA for the CDR3 is TGTGCCAGCAGTGACACGGGGGGAGGCACAGATACGCAGTATTTT. It translates to CASSDTGGGTDTQYF.

This clonotype was counted a few times. This chain links TRBV3-1 with TRBJ1-3; possibly TRBD1 for D (5 bases). The germline V gene encodes CDR1 LGHDT and CDR2 YNNKEL (reference sequence). Between the trimmed V and J ends, which lost 4 bases and 0 bases, there was a span of 16 bases. This CDR3 spans 17 amino acids. The CDR3 DNA reads TGTGCCAGCAGCCCAGGAGGAAATGGGGGCTCTGGAAACACCATATATTTT. It yields the protein CASSPGGNGGSGNTIYF. The entire variable domain, with the rest obtained from reference TRBV3-1 and TRBJ1-3, is as follows: DTAVSQTPKYLVTQMGNDKSIKCEQNLGHDTMYWYKQDSKKFLKIMFSYNNKELIINETVPNRFSPKSPDKAHLNLHINSLELGDSAVYFCASSPGGNGGSGNTIYFGEGSWLTVV.

This clonotype was observed a few times. The V gene is TRBV10-1, the J gene TRBJ2-4; perhaps TRBD1 as D (5 bases). V was cut by 5 bases and J by 8 bases, with 16 bases left in between. The germline CDR1 and CDR2 sequences are WNHNN and SYGVQD (reference sequence). The CDR3 is made up of 14 amino acids. Here the CDR3 DNA reads TGCGCCAGCAGTCGTCAGGGATCGAAGGACATTCAGTACTTC. Amino acid sequence: CASSRQGSKDIQYF.

This clonotype was picked up a small number of times. V and J are TRBV20-1 and TRBJ2-3; 9 nucleotides align to TRBD1. The ends lost 3 bases at V and 4 bases at J; junction bases unmatched: 2. The germline CDR1 and CDR2 sequences are DFQATT and SNEGSKA (reference sequence). CDR3 length: 13 residues. In DNA form, the CDR3 reads TGCAGTGCTAGTCGACAGGGGGCAGATACGCAGTATTTT. It is translated as CSASRQGADTQYF.

This clonotype appeared a few times. V gene TRBV15 combines with J gene TRBJ2-1; D possibly corresponds to TRBD1 (5 bases). Trimming took 6 bases from V and 0 from J, leaving 12 bases between them. The germline V gene has CDR1 LNHNV and CDR2 YYDKDF (reference sequence). The CDR3 is made up of 15 amino acids. CDR3 sequence reads: CATRPPTVSYNEQFF. The DNA for the CDR3 is TGTGCCACCAGACCCCCGACAGTCTCCTACAATGAGCAGTTCTTC.

The V call is TRBV11-2, the J call TRBJ2-5, with D tentatively TRBD2 (5 bases). Germline V gene data show CDR1 as SGHAT and CDR2 as FQNNGV. The CDR3 length is 14 residues. The V and J ends lost 5 bases and 9 bases respectively, with 19 bases between them. DNA of the CDR3: TGTGCCAGCAGCCCTATCCGGGGTGAGGGCTCCCAGTACTTC. Protein: CASSPIRGEGSQYF. Complete variable domain (other parts from reference TRBV11-2 and TRBJ2-5): EAGVAQSPRYKIIEKRQSVAFWCNPISGHATLYWYQQILGQGPKLLIQFQNNGVVDDSQLPKDRFSAERLKGVDSTLKIQPAKLEDSAVYLCASSPIRGEGSQYFGPGTRLLVL.

In its sample, this clonotype was seen many times. The chain uses TRBV12-3 or TRBV12-4 and TRBJ1-1, with 9 bases that match TRBD1. The CDR3 totals 14 residues. After removal of 5 bases from V and 4 bases from J, the junction contained 5 bases not matched to a gene. This chain's CDR3 is CASSPGQGSTEAFF. The CDR3 coding sequence is TGTGCCAGCAGTCCGGGACAGGGCAGCACTGAAGCTTTCTTT.

The V gene is TRBV3-1, the J gene TRBJ2-2; D possibly corresponds to TRBD2 (6 bases). CDR1 LGHDT and CDR2 YNNKEL come from the germline V gene (reference sequence). CDR3 length equals 14 residues. Trimming removed 0 bases from V and 6 bases from J, with 8 bases in between. CDR3 bases: TGTGCCAGCAGCCAAGAACTAGCTGCCGGGGAGCTGTTTTTT. This codes for CASSQELAAGELFF.